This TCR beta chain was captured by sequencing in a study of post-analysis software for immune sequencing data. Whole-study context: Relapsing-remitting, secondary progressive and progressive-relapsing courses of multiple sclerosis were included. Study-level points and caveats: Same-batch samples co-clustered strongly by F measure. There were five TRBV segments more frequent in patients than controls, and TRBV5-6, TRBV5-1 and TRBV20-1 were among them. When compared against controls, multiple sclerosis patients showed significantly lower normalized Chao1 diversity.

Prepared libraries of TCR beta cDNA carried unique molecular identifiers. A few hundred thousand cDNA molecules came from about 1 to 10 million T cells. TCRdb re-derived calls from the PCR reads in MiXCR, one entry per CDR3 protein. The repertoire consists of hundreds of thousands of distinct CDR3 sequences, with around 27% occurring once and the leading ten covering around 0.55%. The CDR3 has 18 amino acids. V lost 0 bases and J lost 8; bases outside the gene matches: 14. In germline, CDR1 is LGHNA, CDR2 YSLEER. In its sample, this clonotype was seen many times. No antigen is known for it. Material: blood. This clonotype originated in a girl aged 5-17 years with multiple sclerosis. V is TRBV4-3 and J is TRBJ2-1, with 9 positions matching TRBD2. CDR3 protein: CASSQDSPIAGVGDEQFF. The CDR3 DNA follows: TGCGCCAGCAGCCAAGATTCGCCGATAGCGGGAGTAGGGGATGAGCAGTTCTTC.